What follows describes a single TCR beta chain. This entry is derived from a study of blood T cell repertoires in COVID-19. Study in general: There were acute and convalescent COVID-19 samples, and they came from the United States, Italy and Spain. PBMCs, B-cell-depleted T cells, or T cells were the source of the cDNA or gDNA that made up the material.

Adults between about 18 and 89 years of age took part from fewer than 30 US areas. Participants' own reports of clinical history determined their cohort assignment. The repertoire was sequenced with immunoSEQ multiplex PCR; TCRdb's copy has only in-frame clones and lacks some. This table has roughly 400,000 clones, roughly 84% appearing once. There are 12 residues in the CDR3. V lost 1 base, J lost 6 bases, and 7 bases lay in between. Germline CDR1 reads SGHKS; CDR2 reads YYEKEE (reference sequence). The sequence was collected from a young woman who had been exposed to COVID-19. The sequenced sample was PBMCs or T cells enriched from blood (not recorded which). This sequence joins TRBV5-5 and TRBJ1-2; a weak D match, TRBD1 (5 bases). The CDR3 is CASSLFRDGYTF. CDR3 DNA: TGTGCCAGCAGCTTGTTCAGGGATGGCTACACCTTC.